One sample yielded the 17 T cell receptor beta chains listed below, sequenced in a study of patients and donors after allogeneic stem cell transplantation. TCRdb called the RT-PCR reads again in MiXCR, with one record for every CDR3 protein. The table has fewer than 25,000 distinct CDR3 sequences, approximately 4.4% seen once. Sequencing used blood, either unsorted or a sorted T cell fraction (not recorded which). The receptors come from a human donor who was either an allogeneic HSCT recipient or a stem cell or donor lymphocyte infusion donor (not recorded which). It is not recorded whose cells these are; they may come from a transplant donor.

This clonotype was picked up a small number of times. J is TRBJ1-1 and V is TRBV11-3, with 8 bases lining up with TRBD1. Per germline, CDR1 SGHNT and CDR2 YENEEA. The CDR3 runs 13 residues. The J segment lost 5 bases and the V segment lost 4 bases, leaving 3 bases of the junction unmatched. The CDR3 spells CASSSYRGTEAFF. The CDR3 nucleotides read TGTGCCAGCAGCTCCTACAGGGGGACTGAAGCTTTCTTT.

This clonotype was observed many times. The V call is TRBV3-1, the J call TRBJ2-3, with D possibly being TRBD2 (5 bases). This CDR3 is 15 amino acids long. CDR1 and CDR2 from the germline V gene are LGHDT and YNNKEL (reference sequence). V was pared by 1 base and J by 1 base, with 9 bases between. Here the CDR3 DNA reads TGTGCCAGCAGCCAAGGGAATAGCGGCACAGATACGCAGTATTTT. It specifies CASSQGNSGTDTQYF.

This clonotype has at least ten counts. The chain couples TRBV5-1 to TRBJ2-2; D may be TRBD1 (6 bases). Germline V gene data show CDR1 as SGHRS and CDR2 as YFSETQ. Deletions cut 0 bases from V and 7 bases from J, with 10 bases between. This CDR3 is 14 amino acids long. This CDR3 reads CASSLGGQYGELFF. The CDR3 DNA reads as TGCGCCAGCAGCTTGGGGGGACAATACGGGGAGCTGTTTTTT. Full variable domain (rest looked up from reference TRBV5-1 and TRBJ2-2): KAGVTQTPRYLIKTRGQQVTLSCSPISGHRSVSWYQQTPGQGLQFLFEYFSETQRNKGNFPGRFSGRQFSNSRSEMNVSTLELGDSALYLCASSLGGQYGELFFGEGSRLTVL.

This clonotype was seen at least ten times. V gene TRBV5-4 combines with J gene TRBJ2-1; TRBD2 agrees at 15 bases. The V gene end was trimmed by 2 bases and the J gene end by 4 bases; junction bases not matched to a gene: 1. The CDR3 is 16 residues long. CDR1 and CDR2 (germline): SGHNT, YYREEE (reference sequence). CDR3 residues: CASSFGLAGGYNEQFF. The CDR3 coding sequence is TGTGCCAGCAGCTTCGGACTAGCGGGGGGGTACAATGAGCAGTTCTTC. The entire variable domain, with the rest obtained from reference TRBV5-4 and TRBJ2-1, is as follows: ETGVTQSPTHLIKTRGQQVTLRCSSQSGHNTVSWYQQALGQGPQFIFQYYREEENGRGNFPPRFSGLQFPNYSSELNVNALELDDSALYLCASSFGLAGGYNEQFFGPGTRLTVL.

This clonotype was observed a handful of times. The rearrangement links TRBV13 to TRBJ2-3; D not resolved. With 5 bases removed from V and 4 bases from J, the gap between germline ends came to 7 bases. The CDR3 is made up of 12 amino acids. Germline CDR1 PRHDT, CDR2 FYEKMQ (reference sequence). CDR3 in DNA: TGTGCCAGCAGCCGAGTGGCAGATACGCAGTATTTT. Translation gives CASSRVADTQYF.

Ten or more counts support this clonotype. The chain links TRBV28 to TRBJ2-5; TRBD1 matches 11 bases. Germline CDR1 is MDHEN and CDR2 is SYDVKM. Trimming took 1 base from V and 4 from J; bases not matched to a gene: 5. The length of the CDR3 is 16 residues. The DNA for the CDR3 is TGTGCCAGCAGTTTATTGTACGGACAGGGGGCAGAGACCCAGTACTTC. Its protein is CASSLLYGQGAETQYF.

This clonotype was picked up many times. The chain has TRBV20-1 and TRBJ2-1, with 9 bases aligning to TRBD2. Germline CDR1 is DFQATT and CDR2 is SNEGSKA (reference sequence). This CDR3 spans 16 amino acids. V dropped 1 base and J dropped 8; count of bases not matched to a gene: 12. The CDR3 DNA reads TGCAGTGCTAGAGTAAATGCGGGAGGGCCGACCGATGAGCAGTTCTTC. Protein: CSARVNAGGPTDEQFF.

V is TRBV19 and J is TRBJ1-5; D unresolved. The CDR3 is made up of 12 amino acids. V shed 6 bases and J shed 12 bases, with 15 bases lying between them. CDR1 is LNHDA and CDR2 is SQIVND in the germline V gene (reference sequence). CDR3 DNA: TGTGCCAGTAGCGACGCAGACGGAATCCAGCATTTT. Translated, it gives CASSDADGIQHF. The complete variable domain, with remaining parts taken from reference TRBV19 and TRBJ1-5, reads DGGITQSPKYLFRKEGQNVTLSCEQNLNHDAMYWYRQDPGQGLRLIYYSQIVNDFQKGDIAEGYSVSREKKESFPLTVTSAQKNPTAFYLCASSDADGIQHFGDGTRLSIL.

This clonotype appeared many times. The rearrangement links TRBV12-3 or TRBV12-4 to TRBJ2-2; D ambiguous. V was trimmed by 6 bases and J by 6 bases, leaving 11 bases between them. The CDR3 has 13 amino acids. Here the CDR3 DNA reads TGTGCCAGCAGACTTGACGGCTCCGGGGAGCTGTTTTTT. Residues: CASRLDGSGELFF.

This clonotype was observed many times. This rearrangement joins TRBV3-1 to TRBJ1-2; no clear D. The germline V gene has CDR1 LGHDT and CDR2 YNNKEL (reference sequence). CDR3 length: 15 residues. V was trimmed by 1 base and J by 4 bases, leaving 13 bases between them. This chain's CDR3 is CASSQVAETPYGYTF. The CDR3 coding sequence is TGTGCCAGCAGCCAAGTAGCGGAAACTCCCTATGGCTACACCTTC. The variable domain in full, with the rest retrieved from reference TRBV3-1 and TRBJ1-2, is DTAVSQTPKYLVTQMGNDKSIKCEQNLGHDTMYWYKQDSKKFLKIMFSYNNKELIINETVPNRFSPKSPDKAHLNLHINSLELGDSAVYFCASSQVAETPYGYTFGSGTRLTVV.

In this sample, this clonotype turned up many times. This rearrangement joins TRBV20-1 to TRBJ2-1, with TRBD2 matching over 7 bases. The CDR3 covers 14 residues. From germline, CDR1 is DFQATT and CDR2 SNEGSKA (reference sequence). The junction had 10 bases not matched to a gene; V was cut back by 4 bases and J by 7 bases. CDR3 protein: CSAKGTTRVNEQFF. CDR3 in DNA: TGCAGTGCTAAGGGGACTACGAGAGTGAATGAGCAGTTCTTC.

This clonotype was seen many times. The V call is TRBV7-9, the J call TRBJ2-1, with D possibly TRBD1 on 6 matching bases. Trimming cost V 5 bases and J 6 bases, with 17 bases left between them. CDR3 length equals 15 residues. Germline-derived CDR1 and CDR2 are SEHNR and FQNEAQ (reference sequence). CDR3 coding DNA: TGTGCCAGCAGCCCGCAGGGGAAGAGGGCCAATGAGCAGTTCTTC. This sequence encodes CASSPQGKRANEQFF.

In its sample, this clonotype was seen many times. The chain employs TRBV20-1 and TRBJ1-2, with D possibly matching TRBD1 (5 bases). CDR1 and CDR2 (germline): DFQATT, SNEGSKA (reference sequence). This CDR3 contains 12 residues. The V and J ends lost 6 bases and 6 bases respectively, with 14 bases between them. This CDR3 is CSAKGILDGYTF. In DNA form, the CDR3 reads TGCAGTGCGAAGGGGATCTTGGATGGCTACACCTTC.

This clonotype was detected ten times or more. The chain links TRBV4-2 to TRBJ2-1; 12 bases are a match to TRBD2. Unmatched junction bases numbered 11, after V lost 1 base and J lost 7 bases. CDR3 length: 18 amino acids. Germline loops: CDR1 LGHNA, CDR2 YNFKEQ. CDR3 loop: CASSQVSLAGGVFNEQFF. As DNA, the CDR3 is TGTGCCAGCAGCCAAGTTTCCCTAGCGGGAGGGGTCTTTAATGAGCAGTTCTTC.

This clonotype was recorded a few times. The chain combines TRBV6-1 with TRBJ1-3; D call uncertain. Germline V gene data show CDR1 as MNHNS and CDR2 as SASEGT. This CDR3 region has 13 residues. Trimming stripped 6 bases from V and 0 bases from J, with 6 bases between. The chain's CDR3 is CASSQISGNTIYF. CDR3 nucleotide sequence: TGTGCCAGCAGCCAGATCTCTGGAAACACCATATATTTT.

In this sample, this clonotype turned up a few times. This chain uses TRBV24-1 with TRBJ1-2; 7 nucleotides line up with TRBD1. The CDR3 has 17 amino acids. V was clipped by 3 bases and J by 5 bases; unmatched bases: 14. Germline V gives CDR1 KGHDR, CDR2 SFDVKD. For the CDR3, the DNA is TGTGCCACCAGTGATGGGACCACTTCTGGACAGGTTTATGGCTACACCTTC. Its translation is CATSDGTTSGQVYGYTF.

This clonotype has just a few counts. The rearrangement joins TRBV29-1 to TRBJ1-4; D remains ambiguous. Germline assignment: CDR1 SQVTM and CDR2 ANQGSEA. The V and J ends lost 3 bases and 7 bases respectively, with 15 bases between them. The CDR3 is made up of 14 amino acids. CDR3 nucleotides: TGCAGCGTTGATAGTGGGGTGGTCGGTGAAAAACTGTTTTTT. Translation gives CSVDSGVVGEKLFF. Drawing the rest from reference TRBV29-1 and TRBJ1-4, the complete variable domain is SAVISQKPSRDICQRGTSLTIQCQVDSQVTMMFWYRQQPGQSLTLIATANQGSEATYESGFVIDKFPISRPNLTFSTLTVSNMSPEDSSIYLCSVDSGVVGEKLFFGSGTQLSVL.